The T cell receptor beta chain under discussion was sequenced for a study of cytomegalovirus exposure and HLA in healthy donors. For the study at large: Earlier sequencing of about 200 million T cells yielded about 120 million unique TCR beta sequences.

Points from the study as a whole: Presence/absence analyses assumed roughly uniform sequencing depth across donors. Most subjects' HLA-A and HLA-B alleles were reportedly predicted from TCR beta sequences.

Amplification used 60 Vbeta primers and 13 Jbeta primers. TCRdb keeps only in-frame clones here, not all; method: immunoSEQ multiplex PCR. Here the sample spans around 100,000 clones, roughly 70% being singletons. This clone was counted between two and nine times. What it binds is not known. The CDR3 runs 15 residues. V shed 5 bases and J 3 bases; nucleotides not matched to a gene: 8. In germline, CDR1 is MGHRA, CDR2 YSYEKL. This clonotype originated in a woman between 50 and 59 years old in good health and CMV-seronegative. The chain has TRBV4-1 and TRBJ2-5; 8 nucleotides align to TRBD1. Material: PBMCs. The CDR3: CASSTWTGRKETQYF. DNA for the CDR3: TGCGCCAGCAGCACCTGGACAGGGCGCAAAGAGACCCAGTACTTC.